This T cell receptor beta chain was retrieved from a study of radiotherapy plus CTLA-4 blockade in lung cancer. Study-level background: Objective response was observed in roughly a sixth of patients, and disease control in approximately 30%.

Clones were read by immunoSEQ multiplex PCR, and TCRdb kept only the in-frame ones, dropping some. The repertoire consists of around 80,000 clones, with around 86% occurring once and the leading ten covering roughly 0.8%. The length of the CDR3 is 14 residues. Trimming took 5 bases from V and 8 from J, leaving 18 bases between them. The V gene's germline CDR1 is LNHDA and CDR2 SQIVND (reference sequence). A note on this clone: Its antigen is undetermined.

Study conclusions and caveats: After radiotherapy and ipilimumab, tumor-derived clones expanded in peripheral blood. It was early blood T cell clone dynamics, with interferon-beta, that reportedly best predicted response.

This TCR came from a human donor with non-small cell lung cancer who had stable disease on radiotherapy plus ipilimumab. This sequence joins TRBV19 and TRBJ1-1, with D perhaps TRBD1 (5 bases). This sample comprised peripheral blood, obtained from a patient treated with radiotherapy plus ipilimumab. The CDR3 DNA sequence: TGTGCCAGTAGTCAAGGAACGGGACGCAAAGAAGCTTTCTTT. It translates to CASSQGTGRKEAFF.